Listed here are 18 T cell receptor beta chains from one sample, sequenced in a study of blood T cell repertoires in COVID-19. Sequenced by immunoSEQ multiplex PCR; TCRdb stores in-frame clones only, minus some. This sample carries some 150,000 clones, less than 90% of them seen once, and the ten largest clones take approximately 5.7%. The material sequenced was PBMCs or T cells enriched from blood (not recorded which). These receptors were obtained from a woman aged 50 to 60 who had been exposed to COVID-19.

The chain is built from TRBV6-5 and TRBJ1-1, with D possibly matching TRBD1 (5 bases). Trimming pared 8 bases from V and 5 bases from J, leaving 9 bases between. Germline V gene sequence: CDR1 MNHEY, CDR2 SVGAGI. CDR3 length equals 11 residues. CDR3 protein: CASSGGTEAFF. CDR3 DNA: TGTGCCAGCTCGGGGGGGACTGAAGCTTTCTTT.

The rearrangement links TRBV27 to TRBJ2-3; 7 bases are shared with TRBD2. J gave up 1 base and V 4 bases, and 11 bases lay outside the gene matches. The CDR3 is 17 residues long. The germline CDR1 and CDR2 sequences are MNHEY and SMNVEV (reference sequence). The CDR3 reads CASSSIGGGEGTDTQYF. CDR3 DNA sequence: TGTGCCAGCAGTTCTATCGGGGGAGGGGAGGGCACAGATACGCAGTATTTT.

This chain joins TRBV7-8 and TRBJ2-5; weak D call: TRBD2 (6 bases). V lost 5 bases, J lost 7 bases, and 14 bases lay in between. The germline CDR1 and CDR2 sequences are SGHVS and FQNEAQ. The CDR3 is made up of 13 amino acids. CDR3 coding DNA: TGTGCCAGCAGCAGCGGGCCGCAGGGGACCCAGTACTTC. Its protein product is CASSSGPQGTQYF.

This chain uses TRBV27 with TRBJ2-1; 9 bases match TRBD1. CDR1 and CDR2 from the germline V gene are MNHEY and SMNVEV (reference sequence). The CDR3 contains 14 residues. Losses at the gene ends were 5 bases for V and 4 bases for J; bases not matched to a gene: 3. As DNA, the CDR3 is TGTGCCAGCAGTCAGGACAGGGGTTACAATGAGCAGTTCTTC. Translation: CASSQDRGYNEQFF.

The CDR3 nucleotides are TGCGCCAGCAGCCAAGGCTTCACGGGCTATGGCTACACCTTC. This sequence encodes CASSQGFTGYGYTF. The chain is built from TRBV4-1 and TRBJ1-2, with unresolved D. CDR3 length equals 14 residues. Germline V gene data show CDR1 as MGHRA and CDR2 as YSYEKL. V was shortened by 1 base and J by 4 bases, with 10 bases between the two germline ends.

The chain is built from TRBV2 and TRBJ1-1, with TRBD1 matching 9 bases. Trimming took 6 bases from V and 0 from J; bases not matched to a gene: 14. CDR1 is SNHLY, CDR2 FYNNEI, per germline. The CDR3 has 18 amino acids. DNA of the CDR3: TGTGCCAGCAGAGGGTCCCGGGACAGGGTTGGAATGAACACTGAAGCTTTCTTT. Translating gives CASRGSRDRVGMNTEAFF.

Note on this clone: The same CDR3 also results from other DNA sequences found in this sample. This rearrangement joins TRBV6-5 to TRBJ2-1, with 11 nucleotides matching TRBD2. With V trimmed by 4 bases and J by 4 bases, 0 bases remained unmatched. CDR1 and CDR2 (germline): MNHEY, SVGAGI. The CDR3 spans 14 residues. The DNA for the CDR3 is TGTGCCAGCAGTTTAGCGGGGGGGTACAATGAGCAGTTCTTC. Residues: CASSLAGGYNEQFF.

About this clone itself: In the same sample, other DNA sequences code for this CDR3. The chain has TRBV5-6 and TRBJ1-5; 11 nucleotides agree with TRBD1. Germline CDR1 and CDR2: SGHDT and YYEEEE. The V gene end was trimmed by 1 base and the J gene end by 7 bases; junction bases not matched to a gene: 4. The CDR3 loop spans 15 amino acids. As DNA, the CDR3 is TGTGCCAGCAGCTTGACCGGGACAGGGGGACAGCCCCAGCATTTT. It encodes CASSLTGTGGQPQHF.

J is TRBJ2-5 and V is TRBV4-1, with 9 positions matching TRBD2. From germline, CDR1 is MGHRA and CDR2 YSYEKL. There are 17 residues in the CDR3. The V segment lost 0 bases and the J segment 6 bases; nucleotides outside the gene matches: 11. The CDR3 DNA sequence: TGCGCCAGCAGCCAAGATTACTTAGCGGGAGTGGGGAAGACCCAGTACTTC. It encodes CASSQDYLAGVGKTQYF.

The chain links TRBV11-2 to TRBJ2-7, with 8 bases identical to TRBD2. The CDR3 is made up of 15 amino acids. Germline CDR1 is SGHAT and CDR2 is FQNNGV. The V segment lost 5 bases and the J segment 2 bases; nucleotides outside the gene matches: 8. The CDR3 nucleotides read TGTGCCAGCAGCCGGGGGACTAGTCCCACCTACGAGCAGTACTTC. Translation: CASSRGTSPTYEQYF.

The rearrangement joins TRBV6-2 or TRBV6-3 to TRBJ1-6, with TRBD1 matching 8 bases. With V trimmed by 4 bases and J by 7 bases, 3 bases remained unmatched. Germline V gene sequence: CDR1 MNHEY, CDR2 SVGEGT. This CDR3 contains 14 residues. CDR3 nucleotide sequence: TGTGCCAGCAGTTTCGGGACAGGAAATTCACCCCTCCACTTT. It yields the protein CASSFGTGNSPLHF.

This clone was counted only a few times. The chain couples TRBV5-6 to TRBJ1-1; the D gene is possibly TRBD1 (6 bases). This CDR3 contains 12 residues. V was shortened by 4 bases and J by 5 bases, with 9 bases between the two germline ends. CDR1 is SGHDT and CDR2 is YYEEEE in the germline V gene. Here the CDR3 reads CASSTQGTEAFF. In DNA form, the CDR3 reads TGTGCCAGCAGCACTCAGGGGACTGAAGCTTTCTTT.

The rearrangement links TRBV7-9 to TRBJ1-4, with 10 positions matching TRBD1. V was pared by 4 bases and J by 4 bases, with 3 bases of the junction left unmatched. The CDR3 has 15 amino acids. Germline CDR1 SEHNR, CDR2 FQNEAQ (reference sequence). CDR3: CASSWGQGFNEKLFF. DNA of the CDR3: TGTGCCAGCAGCTGGGGACAGGGGTTTAATGAAAAACTGTTTTTT.

CDR3 nucleotide sequence: TGTGCCAGCACCCGGGGATACAATGAGCAGTTCTTC. It specifies CASTRGYNEQFF. The chain carries TRBV6-4 and TRBJ2-1; a weak D match, TRBD2 (5 bases). This CDR3 region has 12 residues. Looked up from germline, CDR1 is MRHNA and CDR2 is SNTAGT. Trimming cost V 7 bases and J 4 bases, with 8 bases left between them.

The chain uses TRBV4-1 and TRBJ1-2, with unresolved D. Germline V gene sequence: CDR1 MGHRA, CDR2 YSYEKL. The CDR3 spans 14 residues. Trimming took 5 bases from V and 6 from J, leaving 16 bases between them. CDR3 sequence reads: CASSRNEGADGYTF. The CDR3 DNA follows: TGCGCCAGCAGCAGAAACGAGGGCGCGGATGGCTACACCTTC.

This clone was counted a single time. This chain uses TRBV12-3 or TRBV12-4 with TRBJ2-1; no clear D gene. The length of the CDR3 is 12 residues. V was clipped by 5 bases and J by 8 bases, with 10 bases between them. The CDR3 DNA follows: TGTGCCAGCAGTCCCCTCGTATATGAGCAGTTCTTC. Its translation is CASSPLVYEQFF.

This clone was observed a few times. The rearrangement joins TRBV7-6 to TRBJ1-3, with a possible D match to TRBD1 (5 bases). The V gene's germline CDR1 is SGHVS and CDR2 FNYEAQ. V was pared by 0 bases and J by 0 bases, with 9 bases between. The CDR3 loop spans 16 amino acids. Here the CDR3 reads CASSLAGADSGNTIYF. For the CDR3, the DNA is TGTGCCAGCAGCTTAGCAGGGGCAGACTCTGGAAACACCATATATTTT.

The chain joins TRBV7-9 to TRBJ1-6; possibly TRBD1 for D (6 bases). The V gene lost 4 bases and the J gene lost 8 bases, with 12 bases spanning the gap. The CDR3 contains 14 residues. Germline values: CDR1 SEHNR, CDR2 FQNEAQ (reference sequence). In nucleotides, the CDR3 is TGTGCCAGCAGCTCCGGGACAAGATATTCACCCCTCCACTTT. As protein: CASSSGTRYSPLHF. The entire variable domain, with the rest obtained from reference TRBV7-9 and TRBJ1-6, is as follows: DTGVSQNPRHKITKRGQNVTFRCDPISEHNRLYWYRQTLGQGPEFLTYFQNEAQLEKSRLLSDRFSAERPKGSFSTLEIQRTEQGDSAMYLCASSSGTRYSPLHFGNGTRLTVT.